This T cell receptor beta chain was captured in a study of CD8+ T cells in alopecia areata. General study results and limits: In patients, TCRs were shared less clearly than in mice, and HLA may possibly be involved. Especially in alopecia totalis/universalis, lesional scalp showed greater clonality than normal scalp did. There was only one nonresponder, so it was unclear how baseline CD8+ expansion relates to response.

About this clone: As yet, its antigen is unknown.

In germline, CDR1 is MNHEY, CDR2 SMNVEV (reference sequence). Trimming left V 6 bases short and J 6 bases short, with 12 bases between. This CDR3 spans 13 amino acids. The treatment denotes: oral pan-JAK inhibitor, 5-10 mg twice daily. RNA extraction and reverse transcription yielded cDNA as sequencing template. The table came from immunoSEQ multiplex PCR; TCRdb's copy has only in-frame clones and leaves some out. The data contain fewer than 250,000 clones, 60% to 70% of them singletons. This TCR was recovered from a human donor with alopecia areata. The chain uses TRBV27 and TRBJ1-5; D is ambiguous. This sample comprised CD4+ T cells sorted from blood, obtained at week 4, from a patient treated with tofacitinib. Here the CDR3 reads CASRGGYGQPQHF. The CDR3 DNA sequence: TGTGCCAGCAGGGGAGGGTACGGTCAGCCCCAGCATTTT.